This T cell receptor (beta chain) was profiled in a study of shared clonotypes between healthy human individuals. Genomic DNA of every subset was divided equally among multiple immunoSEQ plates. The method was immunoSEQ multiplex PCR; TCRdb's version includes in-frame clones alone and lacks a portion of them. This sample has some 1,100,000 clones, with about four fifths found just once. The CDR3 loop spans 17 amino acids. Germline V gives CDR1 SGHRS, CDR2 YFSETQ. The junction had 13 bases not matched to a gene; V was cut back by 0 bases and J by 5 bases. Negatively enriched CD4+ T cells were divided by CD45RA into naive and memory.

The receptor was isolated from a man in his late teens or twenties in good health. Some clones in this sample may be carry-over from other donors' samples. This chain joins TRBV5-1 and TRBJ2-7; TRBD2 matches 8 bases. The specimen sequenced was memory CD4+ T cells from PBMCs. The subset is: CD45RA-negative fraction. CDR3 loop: CASSLDTSGGLGHEQYF. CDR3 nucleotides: TGCGCCAGCAGCTTGGATACTTCGGGGGGACTAGGCCACGAGCAGTACTTC.